Listed below are T cell receptor beta chains from one sample, sequenced in a study of T cell clusters in autoimmune cytopenias. Each CDR3 protein gets one entry in TCRdb, which reprocessed the multiplex PCR reads and gives no DNA. Found here are fewer than 4,000 distinct CDR3 sequences; the top ten clones hold about two fifths. The same specimen was also included in a second study, on T cell repertoires in aging, cancer and after chemotherapy.

The sequencing sample was made of peripheral blood. The receptors shown here come from a human donor in good health. CDR3s include the opening cysteine and the closing phenylalanine or tryptophan. The order of the fields is V gene, J gene, clone size, CDR3 protein. Some rows mark clone size as missing; the rest say once, few, many or name a class of expanded clone.

TRBV29-1	TRBJ2-1	medium-sized	CSVWVGGSYYNEQFF
TRBV6-1	TRBJ1-5	-	CASSDPKQGMGNQPQHF
TRBV19	TRBJ1-1	medium-sized	CASSARTANTEAFF
TRBV6-5	TRBJ1-1	-	CASSYPGGTEAFF
TRBV5-5	TRBJ2-7	-	CASSSAPDRKAYEQYF
TRBV6-2/TRBV6-3	TRBJ2-3	-	CASHWNRVADTQYF
TRBV13	TRBJ1-1	-	CASSLEQGLAGMNTEAFF
TRBV27	TRBJ2-1	-	CASSSLGLAGLTNEQFF
TRBV6-6	TRBJ1-5	medium-sized	CASSRGTGGQPQHF
TRBV6-2/TRBV6-3	TRBJ2-2	medium-sized	CASSRTGGDTGELFF
TRBV18	TRBJ1-1	-	CASSPRAAITEAFF
TRBV19	TRBJ1-5	medium-sized	CASSTLTGQSNQPQHF
TRBV19	TRBJ1-1	-	CASSAGMWRGANTEAFF
TRBV4-3	TRBJ2-7	-	CASSVRLAGSYEHYF
TRBV7-9	TRBJ2-2	medium-sized	CASSQLALGTGELFF
TRBV5-1	TRBJ2-4	-	CASSPLGQGRDIQYF
TRBV11-2	TRBJ2-3	-	CASSLQASGNTDTQYF
TRBV5-6	TRBJ2-2	medium-sized	CASSYRDRVTGELFF
TRBV12-3/TRBV12-4	TRBJ2-7	-	CASSTDRTYEQYF
TRBV5-6	TRBJ2-1	medium-sized	CASIPVGRYNEQFF
TRBV19	TRBJ1-2	medium-sized	CASSTTDSSSPYGYTF
TRBV6-6	TRBJ1-4	medium-sized	CASSLRPENSNEKLFF
TRBV30	TRBJ2-1	-	CALAVYNEQFF
TRBV5-4	TRBJ2-4	-	CASSLGGSGANIQYF
TRBV27	TRBJ2-1	medium-sized	CASSSEGRDNEQFF
TRBV5-1	TRBJ2-7	-	CASSPRQGSDDEQYF
TRBV28	TRBJ1-1	-	CASSRRPAEAFF
TRBV18	TRBJ2-1	-	CASSPQGGNNEQFF
TRBV13	TRBJ2-3	-	CASSSSSTDTQYF
TRBV27	TRBJ2-5	-	CASSLEGAGETQYF
TRBV4-3	TRBJ2-7	-	CASSQAGGPTRGEQYF
TRBV21-1	TRBJ2-1	-	CASSLSSGSGEQFF
TRBV29-1	TRBJ1-1	medium-sized	CSVYRGLNTEAFF
TRBV7-2	TRBJ2-7	-	CASSSGTSGRAKYEQYF
TRBV6-1	TRBJ2-7	-	CASRPAGTGAYEQYF
TRBV20-1	TRBJ2-7	-	CSATQPTSGGYEQYF
TRBV6-6	TRBJ2-1	medium-sized	CASSLSSGGGNEQFF
TRBV19	TRBJ2-3	medium-sized	CASRQSTDTQYF
TRBV6-5	TRBJ1-2	-	CASRTGFGGYTF
TRBV19	TRBJ2-7	medium-sized	CASIPNDGPIGEQYF
TRBV6-2/TRBV6-3	TRBJ1-1	-	CASSNYGTTEAFF
TRBV5-4	TRBJ1-1	-	CASRGAGTRAFF
TRBV6-2/TRBV6-3	TRBJ2-1	medium-sized	CASSAGQASEQFF
TRBV6-2/TRBV6-3	TRBJ1-5	-	CASSYSGQGVGARDQPQHF
TRBV30	TRBJ1-6	medium-sized	CAWSVTGGSPLHF
TRBV19	TRBJ2-7	medium-sized	CASSIDRDINSYEQYF
TRBV7-9	TRBJ2-6	-	CASSYLTLYPTSGANVLTF
TRBV6-4	TRBJ2-2	-	CASSLQGDTGELFF
TRBV6-5	TRBJ1-6	medium-sized	CASSAQGEVSPLHF